This T cell receptor (beta chain) emerged from a study of T cells in narcolepsy (dated by TCRdb to between 2017 and 2018). Background for the entire study: The study enrolled patients with narcolepsy type 1 or type 2 (NT1, NT2) together with healthy control donors. The study sought autoreactive T cells targeting hypocretin neuron self-antigens (hypocretin, TRIB2) in narcolepsy patients, using TCR Vbeta sequencing to track clonotypes in blood and CSF. Findings and caveats that apply to the study as a whole: Some blood memory CD4+ repertoires from patients and controls contained no sequences matching autoreactive T cell clones. Numbers of sequenced blood memory CD4+ clonotypes were comparable, with averages of some 39,000 in patients and 33,354 in controls. Plots comparing CSF and blood CD4+ T cell clonotypes from the same patient highlighted HCRT-specific and TRIB2-specific autoreactive clonotypes. Autoreactive clonotypes were reported to be detected serially in the blood of the same patients and of different patients, but not in the blood of healthy controls.

Turning to this clone: Which antigen it targets is not known. No much larger clone is present one base from it, and per-base qualities are unavailable.

The library was obtained by the immunoSEQ multiplex PCR assay. TCRdb provides this immuneACCESS table in a form limited to in-frame rearrangements. Some clones are lacking; in checked studies, under half of them reflect an unresolved V gene, and why the rest are absent is not known. The sample records some 37,000 clones, approximately 86% of which are singletons. Roughly 1.6% of the sample goes to the ten largest clones. CDR1 WSHSY and CDR2 SAAADI are derived from the germline V gene. V drops 3 bases and J drops 3 bases, leaving 6 bases in between. The cysteine opens and the phenylalanine closes a CDR3 of 13 amino acids. Just CDR3 DNA is preserved here, 39 bases in frame from base 1. For TCR Vbeta sequencing, memory CD4+ T cells were sorted ex vivo from the peripheral blood of both healthy controls and narcolepsy patients.

This receptor was taken from a human donor with narcolepsy. The rearranged segments are TRBV10-2 and TRBJ1-5, with the D gene not clear enough to name. Sample: CD45RA- memory CD4+ T cells from PBMCs. Explained via the paper, the cell subset or site label denotes: memory T cells sorted ex vivo from peripheral blood. CDR3 region: CASSDLSNQPQHF. In nucleotide form, the sequence is TGCGCCAGCAGTGATCTGTCCAATCAGCCCCAGCATTTT.